Presented here are 23 T cell receptor beta chains from one specimen sequenced in a study of CD8+CD57+ T cells in acquired aplastic anemia. Individuals selected for sequencing had exhibited CD8+CD57+ cell expansion on flow cytometry. According to the study, genomic DNA was the template for TCR beta VDJ and CDR3 profiling. TCRdb passed the reads through MiXCR, listing each CDR3 protein once. Of under 200,000 distinct CDR3 sequences in the sample, around 48% were seen once. Sample: sorted CD4+, CD8+, or CD8+CD57+ T cells (not recorded which) from PBMCs. The receptors shown here come from a human donor with aplastic anemia.

The table lists this clonotype with a few counts. The J gene is TRBJ1-2, the V gene TRBV24-1, with 8 bases aligning to TRBD1. The germline CDR1 and CDR2 sequences are KGHDR and SFDVKD. This CDR3 has 13 amino acids. V gave up 6 bases and J gave up 4 bases; unmatched junction bases: 3. The CDR3 here is CATSTGTGYGYTF. CDR3 DNA sequence: TGTGCCACCAGTACCGGGACAGGCTATGGCTACACCTTC.

The chain couples TRBV19 to TRBJ1-6; D uncertain. The CDR3 is made up of 13 amino acids. Deletions cut 9 bases from V and 7 bases from J, with 13 bases between. Germline-derived CDR1 and CDR2 are LNHDA and SQIVND (reference sequence). CDR3 sequence: CASRDTGNSPLHF. CDR3 bases: TGTGCCAGCAGAGACACGGGAAATTCACCCCTCCACTTT.

This sequence joins TRBV24-1 and TRBJ2-1; D is perhaps TRBD1 (5 bases). V was pared by 4 bases and J by 8 bases, with 11 bases between. The CDR3 has 13 residues. CDR1 KGHDR and CDR2 SFDVKD come from the germline V gene. CDR3 nucleotides: TGTGCCACCAGTGAGCCCACAGGCGATGAGCAGTTCTTC. Amino acids: CATSEPTGDEQFF.

This clonotype was counted ten times or more. The V call is TRBV9, the J call TRBJ2-1, with 10 bases lining up with TRBD1. CDR1 is SGDLS, CDR2 YYNGEE, per germline. This CDR3 comprises 15 residues. J gave up 4 bases and V 4 bases, and 5 bases lay outside the gene matches. In DNA, the CDR3 is TGTGCCAGCAGCCAAGACAGGGGGCATTACAATGAGCAGTTCTTC. Translation: CASSQDRGHYNEQFF.

The chain has TRBV24-1 and TRBJ2-1, with D maybe TRBD2 (7 bases). CDR3 length: 15 residues. Germline lookup yields CDR1 KGHDR and CDR2 SFDVKD. The germline V and J ends were trimmed by 8 bases and 8 bases, with 21 bases remaining between them. CDR3 DNA: TGTGCCACCATCGATAGGGGGGGGGCCAAGGATGAGCAGTTCTTC. It codes for CATIDRGGAKDEQFF.

This clonotype was observed a few times. A much larger clone differs from this one at a single base, so this may be a read error. The chain is built from TRBV20-1 and TRBJ2-2; D is uncertain. The CDR3 is 13 residues long. Trimming shortened V by 3 bases and J by 5 bases, and 10 bases separated the two germline ends. CDR1 is DFQATT and CDR2 is SNEGSKA in the germline V gene (reference sequence). The CDR3 DNA sequence: TGCAGTGCTAGTGGACGAAATACCGGGGAGCTGTTTTTT. As protein: CSASGRNTGELFF.

This clonotype was recorded a few times. This CDR3 reads CAISARGAADGYTF. The CDR3 coding sequence is TGTGCCATCAGTGCGCGGGGGGCAGCGGATGGCTACACCTTC. This rearrangement joins TRBV10-3 to TRBJ1-2; the D gene is possibly TRBD1 (6 bases). Trimming pared 4 bases from V and 6 bases from J, leaving 15 bases between. Germline CDR1 reads ENHRY; CDR2 reads SYGVKD. The CDR3 runs to 14 residues.

This chain connects TRBV10-3 to TRBJ2-7, with D perhaps matching TRBD1 or TRBD2 (5 bases each). The CDR3 contains 14 residues. Germline V gene sequence: CDR1 ENHRY, CDR2 SYGVKD. Trimming removed 7 bases from V and 2 bases from J, with 15 bases in between. The CDR3 DNA follows: TGTGCCATCACCCGGGACCAGCAACCCTACGAGCAGTACTTC. Translated: CAITRDQQPYEQYF.

The CDR3 protein is CASSFFGGYEQYF. The CDR3 DNA reads as TGTGCCAGCAGCTTTTTTGGGGGTTACGAGCAGTACTTC. J is TRBJ2-7 and V is TRBV7-8; TRBD1 or TRBD2 may be the D gene (5 bases each). Germline loops: CDR1 SGHVS, CDR2 FQNEAQ. Trimming took off 3 bases at V and 4 bases at J, with 10 bases between the two ends. CDR3 length: 13 amino acids.

This clonotype was picked up a small number of times. This chain connects TRBV7-6 to TRBJ1-2; 8 bases map to TRBD1. V lost 6 bases to trimming and J lost 2 bases; unmatched junction nucleotides: 2. The CDR3 contains 13 residues. Looked up from germline, CDR1 is SGHVS and CDR2 is FNYEAQ. Here the CDR3 DNA reads TGTGCCAGCAGGGGACAGGCCAACTATGGCTACACCTTC. This translates into CASRGQANYGYTF. Together with reference TRBV7-6 and TRBJ1-2, the CDR3 gives the full variable domain: GAGVSQSPRYKVTKRGQDVALRCDPISGHVSLYWYRQALGQGPEFLTYFNYEAQQDKSGLPNDRFSAERPEGSISTLTIQRTEQRDSAMYRCASRGQANYGYTFGSGTRLTVV.

V is TRBV20-1 and J is TRBJ2-7, with 8 bases that match TRBD1. V was pared by 5 bases and J by 6 bases, with 9 bases of the junction left unmatched. CDR1 is DFQATT and CDR2 is SNEGSKA in the germline V gene (reference sequence). CDR3 size: 13 residues. CDR3: CSAERTGLVEQYF. The CDR3, as DNA: TGCAGTGCTGAAAGGACAGGGTTGGTCGAGCAGTACTTC.

The chain carries TRBV20-1 and TRBJ2-1; 8 nucleotides align to TRBD2. Per the germline V gene, CDR1 is DFQATT and CDR2 is SNEGSKA (reference sequence). This CDR3 has 14 residues. The ends lost 1 base at V and 7 bases at J; junction bases unmatched: 6. For the CDR3, the DNA is TGCAGTGCTAGAGGCGGGGGGCTTCGAAATGAGCAGTTCTTC. Translated: CSARGGGLRNEQFF.

This clonotype has at least ten counts. The V gene is TRBV9, the J gene TRBJ2-3; 9 bases map to TRBD1. Germline CDR1 is SGDLS and CDR2 is YYNGEE. With V trimmed by 0 bases and J by 3 bases, 8 bases remained unmatched. The CDR3 spans 17 residues. DNA for the CDR3: TGTGCCAGCAGCGTAGTAACAGGGGGCGGTCAAACAGATACGCAGTATTTT. Its protein product is CASSVVTGGGQTDTQYF.

The chain is built from TRBV25-1 and TRBJ2-7; tentatively, D is TRBD1 or TRBD2 (5 bases each). This CDR3 comprises 14 residues. CDR1 is MGHDK, CDR2 SYGVNS, per germline. V lost 6 bases to trimming and J lost 3 bases, with 15 bases between them. CDR3 residues: CASSPGTAVYEQYF. CDR3 in DNA: TGTGCCAGCAGCCCCGGGACCGCGGTCTACGAGCAGTACTTC.

Turning to this clonotype: Relative to the germline gene, one junction end is altered; a read error may explain this. The CDR3 spells CASSLSRTSTDTQYF. For the CDR3, the DNA is TGTGCCAGCAGCTTATCTCGGACCTCCACAGATACACAGTATTTT. The chain recombines TRBV11-2 with TRBJ2-3; D gene unclear. Germline lookup yields CDR1 SGHAT and CDR2 FQNNGV. The CDR3 is made up of 15 amino acids.

This clonotype turned up a few times. The chain links TRBV30 to TRBJ2-7, with 10 bases identical to TRBD1. The CDR3 runs 15 residues. The V gene's germline CDR1 is GTSNPN and CDR2 SVGIG (reference sequence). J gave up 3 bases and V 2 bases, and 7 bases lay outside the gene matches. CDR3 bases: TGTGCCTGGAGTCCTCCGGGACAGGGGAGCTACGAGCAGTACTTC. The encoded protein is CAWSPPGQGSYEQYF.

This clonotype has only a few counts. CDR3 DNA: TGTGCCAGTATGGGACAGGGGCCCTACGAGCAGTACTTC. Translated, it gives CASMGQGPYEQYF. The chain combines TRBV10-3 with TRBJ2-7; TRBD1 matches 10 bases. The V gene end was trimmed by 10 bases and the J gene end by 2 bases; junction bases not matched to a gene: 5. This CDR3 is 13 amino acids long. Germline V CDR1 and CDR2: ENHRY, SYGVKD.

Notes on this clonotype: A read error may explain this, as a much larger clone is one base away. The V and J genes are TRBV6-1 and TRBJ1-2; possible D gene TRBD1, 5 bases. CDR1 and CDR2 (germline): MNHNS, SASEGT. The length of the CDR3 is 12 residues. CDR3 in amino acids: CASSGQSYGSTF. Here the CDR3 DNA reads TGTGCCAGCAGTGGACAGTCTTATGGCTCCACCTTC.

This sequence joins TRBV10-3 and TRBJ1-6; 11 nucleotides match TRBD1. Germline CDR1 and CDR2: ENHRY and SYGVKD. V lost 7 bases, J lost 10 bases, and 9 bases stayed unmatched. The CDR3 loop spans 15 amino acids. CDR3 residues: CAITKTGTGGSPLHF. The DNA for the CDR3 is TGTGCCATCACCAAGACCGGGACAGGGGGGTCACCCCTCCACTTT.

As to this clonotype: It is likely a read error, because the conserved phenylalanine at the end of the CDR3 is missing. The J gene is TRBJ1-4, the V gene TRBV4-3, with 10 bases identical to TRBD1. Losses at the gene ends were 1 base for V and 7 bases for J; bases not matched to a gene: 3. The CDR3 extends over 15 amino acids. Germline V gene data show CDR1 as LGHNA and CDR2 as YSLEER. DNA for the CDR3: TGCGCCAGCAGCCAAGTTTGGACAGGGGGTGAAAAACTGTTTTCT. This translates into CASSQVWTGGEKLFS.

This clonotype occurred many times. The CDR3 loop reads CASSWTSGKFVQTQYF. The CDR3 bases are TGTGCCAGCAGCTGGACTAGCGGGAAGTTCGTCCAGACCCAGTACTTC. The chain is built from TRBV6-2 or TRBV6-3 and TRBJ2-5; 12 bases are a match to TRBD2. From germline, CDR1 is MNHEY and CDR2 SVGEGT. The CDR3 totals 16 residues. After removal of 6 bases from V and 6 bases from J, the junction contained 11 bases not matched to a gene.

The rearrangement joins TRBV20-1 to TRBJ2-7; 8 bases align to TRBD2. Trimming at V came to 6 bases and at J to 2 bases, leaving 9 bases not matched to a gene. Germline V gene sequence: CDR1 DFQATT, CDR2 SNEGSKA (reference sequence). The CDR3 length is 14 residues. Here the CDR3 DNA reads TGCAGTGCCAGGGGACTAGAGGCCCCCTACGAGCAGTACTTC. This sequence encodes CSARGLEAPYEQYF.

V usage is TRBV25-1 and J usage is TRBJ1-4; D unresolved. Trimming cost V 1 base and J 5 bases, with 11 bases left between them. This CDR3 is 15 amino acids long. The germline CDR1 and CDR2 sequences are MGHDK and SYGVNS. The CDR3 region is CASSESVRVNEKLFF. The CDR3 region has the DNA TGTGCCAGCAGTGAATCCGTACGGGTGAATGAAAAACTGTTTTTT.